This T cell receptor (beta chain) was observed in a study of spatial heterogeneity in lung cancer. Broader study findings: The study found that expanded intratumoral alpha and beta TCR counts tracked tumor mutation counts. Coverage estimated for tumor T cells reached around 6.3% for alpha chains and around 12% for beta chains.

The library protocol tagged each TCR cDNA with a unique molecular identifier. TCRdb re-called the 5' RACE reads with MiXCR, one entry per CDR3 protein. The table has about 7,900 distinct CDR3 sequences, around 6.3% seen once; the top ten hold 18%. Time point described: sample taken at primary tumor resection. The sequenced material consisted of unsorted whole RNA from tumor, nontumor lung or frozen PBMC. This clonotype was found many times. As yet, its antigen is unknown. Germline CDR1 MDHEN, CDR2 SYDVKM. Unmatched junction bases numbered 10, after V lost 4 bases and J lost 5 bases. CDR3 length: 16 amino acids.

The chain has TRBV28 and TRBJ2-3, with TRBD2 matching 9 bases. The clonotype originates from a female donor with early-stage non-small cell lung cancer. The material sequenced was lung tumor tissue, taken at surgery. This chain's CDR3 is CASSSFRGRARDTQYF. CDR3 nucleotide sequence: TGTGCCAGCAGTTCCTTTCGCGGGAGGGCCCGAGATACGCAGTATTTT. Based on the CDR3 plus reference TRBV28 and TRBJ2-3, the full variable domain is DVKVTQSSRYLVKRTGEKVFLECVQDMDHENMFWYRQDPGLGLRLIYFSYDVKMKEKGDIPEGYSVSREKKERFSLILESASTNQTSMYLCASSSFRGRARDTQYFGPGTRLTVL.